The 20 T cell receptor beta chains given below trace back to one sample, sequenced in a study of cytomegalovirus exposure and HLA in healthy donors. It was with 60 Vbeta and 13 Jbeta primers that the PCR ran. Using immunoSEQ multiplex PCR, the repertoire was profiled, and TCRdb retains in-frame clones only, with some absent. The sample records roughly 120,000 clones, around 68% being singletons. The material sequenced was PBMCs. All receptors come from a woman aged 45-65 years in good health and CMV-seropositive.

This clone has more than one count but fewer than ten. The chain combines TRBV4-2 with TRBJ2-3, with TRBD2 matching over 12 bases. Trimming at V came to 1 base and at J to 4 bases, leaving 9 bases not matched to a gene. The germline gives CDR1 LGHNA, CDR2 YNFKEQ. The CDR3 has 18 amino acids. The CDR3 DNA is TGTGCCAGCAGCCAAGGAATCGCTAGCGGGGGGGCCTCAGATACGCAGTATTTT. It encodes CASSQGIASGGASDTQYF.

The V call is TRBV4-2, the J call TRBJ2-7, with TRBD2 identical over 7 bases. The CDR3 covers 14 residues. The ends lost 5 bases at V and 4 bases at J; junction bases unmatched: 8. CDR1 and CDR2 (germline): LGHNA, YNFKEQ. CDR3 bases: TGTGCCAGCAGCTCAAGCCCGGGACTATACGAGCAGTACTTC. This translates into CASSSSPGLYEQYF.

The chain couples TRBV4-2 to TRBJ1-1; 7 positions match TRBD1. Germline CDR1 is LGHNA and CDR2 is YNFKEQ. The CDR3 runs to 17 residues. V lost 1 base to trimming and J lost 6 bases; unmatched junction nucleotides: 14. The CDR3 loop reads CASSQAPGTADVSEAFF. In nucleotides, the CDR3 is TGTGCCAGCAGCCAAGCCCCCGGGACAGCTGACGTCTCTGAAGCTTTCTTT.

This CDR3 is CASSDPDNEQFF. CDR3 bases: TGTGCCAGCAGTGACCCGGACAATGAGCAGTTCTTC. This chain joins TRBV6-1 and TRBJ2-1, with D unclear. Germline V gene lookup returns CDR1 MNHNS and CDR2 SASEGT. This CDR3 comprises 12 residues. The V gene lost 3 bases and the J gene lost 5 bases, with 5 bases spanning the gap.

The chain recombines TRBV19 with TRBJ2-7; the match to TRBD1 covers 9 bases. The CDR3 has 15 residues. J lost 3 bases, V lost 3 bases, and 6 bases had no gene match. Germline CDR1 and CDR2: LNHDA and SQIVND (reference sequence). The CDR3 DNA reads as TGTGCCAGTAGTATGGGACAGGGATCCATCTACGAGCAGTACTTC. It is translated as CASSMGQGSIYEQYF.

The chain couples TRBV10-3 to TRBJ2-1; tentatively, D is TRBD2 (6 bases). The V end lost 0 bases, the J end lost 7 bases, and 10 bases lay between the germline ends. The length of the CDR3 is 14 residues. Per the germline V gene, CDR1 is ENHRY and CDR2 is SYGVKD. CDR3 protein: CAISESRRGNEQFF. CDR3 sequence (DNA): TGTGCCATCAGTGAGTCGAGGCGGGGAAATGAGCAGTTCTTC.

This clone was recorded a few times. The chain links TRBV10-3 to TRBJ1-1, with 10 bases identical to TRBD1. This CDR3 has 13 amino acids. Trimming cost V 2 bases and J 6 bases; bases outside gene matches: 0. Germline CDR1 reads ENHRY; CDR2 reads SYGVKD. The CDR3 here is CAISEGQGAEAFF. DNA of the CDR3: TGTGCCATCAGTGAGGGACAGGGGGCTGAAGCTTTCTTT.

The chain carries TRBV30 and TRBJ1-2; 7 positions agree with TRBD1. CDR1 is GTSNPN and CDR2 is SVGIG in the germline V gene (reference sequence). The CDR3 loop spans 16 amino acids. With 0 bases clipped from V and 2 bases from J, the junction kept 9 bases outside the gene matches. The DNA for the CDR3 is TGTGCCTGGAGTGTACTAGGTAGAGGGGGCAACTATGGCTACACCTTC. As protein: CAWSVLGRGGNYGYTF.

Comment on this clone: Compared with germline, one end of the junction differs, possibly owing to a read error. Distinct nucleotide sequences in the sample also encode this CDR3. The chain employs TRBV5-6 and TRBJ1-6, with D possibly matching TRBD1 (5 bases). This CDR3 contains 16 residues. Germline lookup yields CDR1 SGHDT and CDR2 YYEEEE. The CDR3 DNA is TGTGCCAGCAGCTTTTCTCCAGGGTCTGATAATTCCCCCCTCCACTTT. Amino acids: CASSFSPGSDNSPLHF.

The chain uses TRBV18 and TRBJ2-3; D is possibly TRBD2 (6 bases). This CDR3 region has 14 residues. Trimming removed 3 bases at V and 3 bases at J, with 10 bases between. Germline CDR1 is KGHSH and CDR2 is LQKENI. CDR3 DNA: TGTGCCAGCTCACCCGGGAGCCCAACAGATACGCAGTATTTT. This codes for CASSPGSPTDTQYF.

The chain recombines TRBV25-1 with TRBJ1-2, with 11 bases matching TRBD1. This CDR3 is built from 14 residues. Germline assignment: CDR1 MGHDK and CDR2 SYGVNS. Unmatched junction bases numbered 5, after V lost 6 bases and J lost 5 bases. CDR3 in amino acids: CASSGQGALYGYTF. In DNA, the CDR3 is TGTGCCAGCAGCGGACAGGGGGCTCTGTATGGCTACACCTTC.

This clone was recorded a few times. The genes are TRBV30 and TRBJ2-5, with D perhaps matching TRBD1 (5 bases). V was shortened by 0 bases and J by 2 bases, with 13 bases between the two germline ends. CDR1 is GTSNPN and CDR2 is SVGIG in the germline V gene (reference sequence). This CDR3 comprises 15 residues. CDR3: CAWSVGAGEQETQYF. The DNA of the CDR3 is TGTGCCTGGAGTGTAGGGGCAGGAGAACAAGAGACCCAGTACTTC.

The chain links TRBV27 to TRBJ1-1; D gene uncertain. The CDR3 has 14 amino acids. In germline, CDR1 is MNHEY, CDR2 SMNVEV (reference sequence). The ends were cut back, 5 bases at V and 1 base at J, with 11 bases in the middle. The CDR3: CASSQVGANTEAFF. The CDR3 DNA follows: TGTGCCAGCAGTCAGGTGGGTGCGAACACTGAAGCTTTCTTT.

The CDR3 sequence: CASSQDEDRGRGTEAFF. The CDR3 DNA is TGCGCCAGCAGCCAAGATGAGGACAGGGGCCGGGGCACTGAAGCTTTCTTT. This chain joins TRBV4-1 and TRBJ1-1; 9 positions match TRBD1. The CDR3 has 17 residues. Germline V CDR1 and CDR2: MGHRA, YSYEKL. The V segment lost 0 bases and the J segment 4 bases; nucleotides outside the gene matches: 9.

The chain is built from TRBV18 and TRBJ2-7; a weak D match, TRBD1 (5 bases). Germline V CDR1 and CDR2: KGHSH, LQKENI. The length of the CDR3 is 13 residues. V was shortened by 0 bases and J by 7 bases, with 10 bases between the two germline ends. The CDR3 DNA follows: TGTGCCAGCTCACCACCGGGCAGGGTAGAGCAGTACTTC. Its protein is CASSPPGRVEQYF.

There are a few counts of this clone. The V and J genes are TRBV4-2 and TRBJ2-5; TRBD2 aligns across 15 bases. With V trimmed by 1 base and J by 5 bases, 11 bases remained unmatched. The CDR3 consists of 19 residues. The germline CDR1 and CDR2 sequences are LGHNA and YNFKEQ. DNA of the CDR3: TGTGCCAGCAGCCAAGGGACTAGCGGGGGGGGAGCCCTTGGGGAGACCCAGTACTTC. Protein product: CASSQGTSGGGALGETQYF.

This clone was recorded only once. This sequence joins TRBV4-2 and TRBJ1-2; 9 bases map to TRBD1. Germline values: CDR1 LGHNA, CDR2 YNFKEQ. After removal of 4 bases from V and 6 bases from J, the junction contained 12 bases not matched to a gene. CDR3 length equals 16 residues. In DNA form, the CDR3 reads TGTGCCAGCAGCCCACCCACCGGACAGGGGAAAGATGGCTACACCTTC. Encoded protein: CASSPPTGQGKDGYTF.

The chain links TRBV6-1 to TRBJ2-3, with D maybe TRBD1 (6 bases). Trimming shortened V by 6 bases and J by 1 base, and 11 bases separated the two germline ends. The CDR3 spans 14 residues. Germline values: CDR1 MNHNS, CDR2 SASEGT. Written as DNA, the CDR3 is TGTGCCAGCAGAGGACAGATCGGCACAGATACGCAGTATTTT. Translation: CASRGQIGTDTQYF.

The V and J genes are TRBV19 and TRBJ1-2; TRBD1 might be the D (5 bases). V lost 8 bases and J lost 4, with 14 bases in between. CDR3 length equals 13 residues. Germline CDR1 and CDR2: LNHDA and SQIVND (reference sequence). CDR3 loop: CASGDRTIYGYTF. The DNA of the CDR3 is TGTGCCAGTGGGGATAGGACAATCTATGGCTACACCTTC.

In this sample, this clone turned up a few times. This sequence joins TRBV9 and TRBJ2-3; TRBD1 matches 9 bases. Germline V CDR1 and CDR2: SGDLS, YYNGEE. V shed 4 bases and J 0 bases; nucleotides not matched to a gene: 18. CDR3 length: 20 residues. CDR3 protein: CASSTRTGDGFKPSTDTQYF. The CDR3 DNA reads as TGTGCCAGCAGCACGCGGACAGGGGACGGTTTTAAGCCTAGCACAGATACGCAGTATTTT.